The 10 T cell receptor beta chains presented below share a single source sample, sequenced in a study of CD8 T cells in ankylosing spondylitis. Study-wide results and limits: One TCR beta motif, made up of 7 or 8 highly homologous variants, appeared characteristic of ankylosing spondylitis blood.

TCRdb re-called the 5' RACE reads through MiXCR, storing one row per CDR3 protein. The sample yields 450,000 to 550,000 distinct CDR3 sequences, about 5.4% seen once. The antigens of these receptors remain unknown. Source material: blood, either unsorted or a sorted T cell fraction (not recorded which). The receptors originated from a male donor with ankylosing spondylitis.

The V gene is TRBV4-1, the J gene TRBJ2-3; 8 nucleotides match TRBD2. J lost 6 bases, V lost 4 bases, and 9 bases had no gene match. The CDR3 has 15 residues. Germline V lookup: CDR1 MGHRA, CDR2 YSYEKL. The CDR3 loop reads CASSLPTSGGDTQYF. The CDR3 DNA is TGCGCCAGCAGCCTTCCCACTAGCGGCGGGGATACGCAGTATTTT.

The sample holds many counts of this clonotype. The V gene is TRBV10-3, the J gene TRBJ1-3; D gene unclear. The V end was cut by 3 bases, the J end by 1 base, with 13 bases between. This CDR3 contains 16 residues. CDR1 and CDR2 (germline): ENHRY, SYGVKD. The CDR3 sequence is CAISERAIFSGNTIYF. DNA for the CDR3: TGTGCCATCAGTGAACGGGCTATCTTTTCTGGAAACACCATATATTTT.

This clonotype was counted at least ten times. In nucleotides, the CDR3 is TGTGCCAGCAGCTTATCTACAGCAATTGAAGCTTTCTTT. Residues: CASSLSTAIEAFF. The genes are TRBV7-3 and TRBJ1-1, with D unclear. In germline, CDR1 is SGHTA, CDR2 FQGTGA. The CDR3 length is 13 residues. V was trimmed by 2 bases and J by 7 bases, leaving 11 bases between them.

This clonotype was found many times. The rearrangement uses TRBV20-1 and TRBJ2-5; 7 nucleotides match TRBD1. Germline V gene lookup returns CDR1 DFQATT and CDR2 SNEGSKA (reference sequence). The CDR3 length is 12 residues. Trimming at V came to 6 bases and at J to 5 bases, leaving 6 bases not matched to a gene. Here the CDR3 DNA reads TGCAGTGCCAAGACAGGGCGGGAGACCCAGTACTTC. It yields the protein CSAKTGRETQYF.

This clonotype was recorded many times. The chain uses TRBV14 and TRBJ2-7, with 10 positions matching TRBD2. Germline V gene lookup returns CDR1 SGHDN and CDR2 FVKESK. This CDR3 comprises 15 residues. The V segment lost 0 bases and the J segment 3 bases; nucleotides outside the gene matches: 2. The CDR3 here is CASSQDWTSGYEQYF. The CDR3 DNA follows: TGTGCCAGCAGCCAAGATTGGACTAGCGGCTACGAGCAGTACTTC.

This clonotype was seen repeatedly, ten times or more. CDR3 sequence reads: CASSYDSTDTQYF. As DNA, the CDR3 is TGTGCCAGCAGTTACGACTCCACAGATACGCAGTATTTT. The chain couples TRBV6-6 to TRBJ2-3; D not resolved. The V gene's germline CDR1 is MNHNY and CDR2 SVGAGI (reference sequence). The CDR3 runs 13 residues. Trimming left V 2 bases short and J 2 bases short, with 5 bases between.

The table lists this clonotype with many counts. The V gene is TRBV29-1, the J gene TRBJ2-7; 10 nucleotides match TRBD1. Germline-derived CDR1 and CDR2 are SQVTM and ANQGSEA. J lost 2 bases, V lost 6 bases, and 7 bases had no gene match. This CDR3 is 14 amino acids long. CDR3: CSVGTGDRPYEQYF. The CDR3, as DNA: TGCAGCGTGGGGACAGGGGATCGTCCCTACGAGCAGTACTTC.

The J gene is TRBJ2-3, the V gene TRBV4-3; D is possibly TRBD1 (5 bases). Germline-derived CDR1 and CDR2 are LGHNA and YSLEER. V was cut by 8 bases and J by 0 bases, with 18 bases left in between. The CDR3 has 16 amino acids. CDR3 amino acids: CASSSGIYPSTDTQYF. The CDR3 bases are TGCGCCAGCTCCTCAGGGATCTACCCTAGCACAGATACGCAGTATTTT.

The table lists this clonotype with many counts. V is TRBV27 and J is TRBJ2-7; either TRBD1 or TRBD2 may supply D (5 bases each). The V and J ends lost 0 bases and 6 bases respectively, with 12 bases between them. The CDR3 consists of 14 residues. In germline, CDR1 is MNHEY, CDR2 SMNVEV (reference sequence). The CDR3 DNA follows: TGTGCCAGCAGTTTATCCTGGGGGTTTGGCGAGCAGTACTTC. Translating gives CASSLSWGFGEQYF.

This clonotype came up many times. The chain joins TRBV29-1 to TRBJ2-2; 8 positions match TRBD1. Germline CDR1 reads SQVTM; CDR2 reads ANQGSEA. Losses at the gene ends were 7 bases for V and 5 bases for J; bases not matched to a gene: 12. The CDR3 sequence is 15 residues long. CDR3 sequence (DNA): TGCAGCGCCACGCGGCAGGGGGCAGGAACCGGGGAGCTGTTTTTT. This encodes CSATRQGAGTGELFF.